This is a list of T cell receptor beta chains from one sample in a study of CD8 T cell repertoires and HIV-1 epitope variants. The antigens these receptors bind are not known. Generated by immunoSEQ multiplex PCR, the TCRdb table keeps only in-frame clones and is missing some. Among 6,000 or so clones listed, approximately 72% were seen once. Sequenced input: cultured CD8+ T cells derived from PBMCs. Source of these receptors: a male donor with HIV. The CDR3 runs from the conserved cysteine through the conserved F or W. The order of the fields is V gene, D gene, clone size, J gene, CDR3 protein, CDR3 DNA. The D gene is left open where the match is weak. Only part of the rows carry a size: once, few, many, or a class if the clone is expanded.

V: TRBV27; D: -; size: -; J: TRBJ1-6; CDR3: CASSLDHNSPLHF; DNA: TGTGCCAGCAGTTTGGACCATAATTCACCCCTCCACTTT
V: TRBV10-2; D: -; size: once; J: TRBJ2-1; CDR3: CASSESEGGGNEQFF; DNA: TGCGCCAGCAGTGAGTCTGAGGGGGGGGGAAATGAGCAGTTCTTC
V: TRBV11-2; D: -; size: -; J: TRBJ2-7; CDR3: CASSRGSDEQYF; DNA: TGTGCCAGCAGCCGGGGATCCGACGAGCAGTACTTC
V: TRBV27; D: TRBD1; size: once; J: TRBJ2-1; CDR3: CASSAQGHYNEQFF; DNA: TGTGCCAGCAGCGCACAGGGGCACTACAATGAGCAGTTCTTC
V: TRBV9; D: TRBD1; size: -; J: TRBJ1-1; CDR3: CASSQGTAEAFF; DNA: TGTGCCAGCAGCCAAGGGACAGCTGAAGCTTTCTTT
V: TRBV28; D: -; size: -; J: TRBJ1-2; CDR3: CASSPDRLRNYGYTF; DNA: TGTGCCAGCAGTCCCGACAGGCTAAGGAACTATGGCTACACCTTC
V: TRBV27; D: TRBD2; size: -; J: TRBJ2-2; CDR3: CASSYPSGGPDTGELFF; DNA: TGTGCCAGCAGTTACCCTAGCGGGGGGCCAGACACCGGGGAGCTGTTTTTT
V: TRBV19; D: -; size: -; J: TRBJ1-6; CDR3: CASSQRQGTSPLHF; DNA: TGTGCCAGTAGTCAAAGGCAGGGGACTTCACCCCTCCACTTT
V: TRBV7-2; D: TRBD1; size: medium-sized; J: TRBJ2-3; CDR3: CASSPGQGNTDTQYF; DNA: TGTGCCAGCAGCCCAGGACAGGGCAACACAGATACGCAGTATTTT
V: TRBV6-6; D: -; size: -; J: TRBJ1-3; CDR3: CASSDRHLSGNTIYF; DNA: TGTGCCAGCAGTGACAGGCACCTCTCTGGAAACACCATATATTTT
V: TRBV28; D: -; size: medium-sized; J: TRBJ2-2; CDR3: CASSLWAEGSTGELFF; DNA: TGTGCCAGCAGTTTGTGGGCGGAAGGGTCCACCGGGGAGCTGTTTTTT
V: TRBV19; D: -; size: -; J: TRBJ2-7; CDR3: CASSIDQSYEQYF; DNA: TGTGCCAGTAGTATAGATCAATCCTACGAGCAGTACTTC
V: TRBV27; D: TRBD1; size: -; J: TRBJ1-1; CDR3: CASSFPRGQAFF; DNA: TGTGCCAGCAGTTTTCCCAGGGGGCAGGCTTTCTTT
V: TRBV18; D: -; size: -; J: TRBJ2-2; CDR3: CASSPGDGITGELFF; DNA: TGTGCCAGCTCACCGGGGGACGGAATCACCGGGGAGCTGTTTTTT
V: TRBV28; D: TRBD2; size: few; J: TRBJ2-1; CDR3: CASSLVGGNNEQFF; DNA: TGTGCCAGCAGTTTAGTGGGAGGGAATAATGAGCAGTTCTTC
V: TRBV9; D: -; size: -; J: TRBJ2-2; CDR3: CASSVLGLATGELFF; DNA: TGTGCCAGCAGCGTTTTAGGGCTAGCGACCGGGGAGCTGTTTTTT
V: TRBV4-3; D: TRBD1; size: -; J: TRBJ2-2; CDR3: CASSQERVGTANTGELFF; DNA: TGCGCCAGCAGCCAAGAGAGGGTCGGGACAGCGAACACCGGGGAGCTGTTTTTT
V: TRBV27; D: -; size: few; J: TRBJ1-1; CDR3: CASSLGGHTEAFF; DNA: TGTGCCAGCAGTTTAGGGGGGCACACTGAAGCTTTCTTT
V: TRBV10-3; D: -; size: -; J: TRBJ2-2; CDR3: CAISDEVPSDTGELFF; DNA: TGTGCCATCAGTGACGAGGTCCCTTCTGACACCGGGGAGCTGTTTTTT
V: TRBV15; D: TRBD2; size: few; J: TRBJ2-5; CDR3: CATSRDRLAGETQYF; DNA: TGTGCCACCAGCAGAGATAGGCTAGCGGGGGAGACCCAGTACTTC
V: TRBV10-2; D: -; size: few; J: TRBJ1-5; CDR3: CASSESGVSQPQHF; DNA: TGCGCCAGCAGTGAGTCGGGGGTTAGTCAGCCCCAGCATTTT
V: TRBV28; D: -; size: medium-sized; J: TRBJ2-5; CDR3: CASSSPLGGETQYF; DNA: TGTGCCAGCAGTTCACCCCTGGGGGGAGAGACCCAGTACTTC
V: TRBV6-5; D: -; size: few; J: TRBJ2-7; CDR3: CASSSDVSAYEQYF; DNA: TGTGCCAGCAGTTCAGATGTCTCGGCCTACGAGCAGTACTTC
V: TRBV28; D: -; size: few; J: TRBJ2-7; CDR3: CASSPRTVAYEQYF; DNA: TGTGCCAGCAGTCCCCGGACCGTTGCCTACGAGCAGTACTTC
V: TRBV7-3; D: -; size: few; J: TRBJ2-7; CDR3: CASWYLYEQYF; DNA: TGTGCCAGCTGGTACCTCTACGAGCAGTACTTC
V: TRBV21-1; D: -; size: few; J: TRBJ2-1; CDR3: CASSKEGLSYNEQFF; DNA: TGTGCCAGCAGCAAGGAGGGTCTCTCCTACAATGAGCAGTTCTTC
V: TRBV13; D: -; size: -; J: TRBJ2-7; CDR3: CASSFNPLPRSFSYEQYF; DNA: TGTGCCAGCAGCTTTAACCCCTTACCACGCAGCTTCTCCTACGAGCAGTACTTC
V: TRBV2; D: -; size: -; J: TRBJ2-7; CDR3: CASSESVREQYF; DNA: TGTGCCAGCAGTGAAAGCGTTAGGGAGCAGTACTTC
V: TRBV11-2; D: -; size: -; J: TRBJ2-7; CDR3: CASSLVLRTYEQYF; DNA: TGTGCCAGCAGCTTAGTTTTAAGGACCTACGAGCAGTACTTC
V: TRBV19; D: TRBD2; size: -; J: TRBJ2-1; CDR3: CASSITSGNGNEQFF; DNA: TGTGCCAGTAGTATAACTAGCGGGAATGGCAATGAGCAGTTCTTC
V: TRBV11-2; D: -; size: -; J: TRBJ2-2; CDR3: CASSPSLGPLFGELFF; DNA: TGTGCCAGCAGCCCGAGTCTGGGTCCATTATTCGGGGAGCTGTTTTTT
V: TRBV13; D: -; size: -; J: TRBJ1-1; CDR3: CASSQGRQGLNTEAFF; DNA: TGTGCCAGCAGCCAAGGTCGCCAGGGCTTGAACACTGAAGCTTTCTTT